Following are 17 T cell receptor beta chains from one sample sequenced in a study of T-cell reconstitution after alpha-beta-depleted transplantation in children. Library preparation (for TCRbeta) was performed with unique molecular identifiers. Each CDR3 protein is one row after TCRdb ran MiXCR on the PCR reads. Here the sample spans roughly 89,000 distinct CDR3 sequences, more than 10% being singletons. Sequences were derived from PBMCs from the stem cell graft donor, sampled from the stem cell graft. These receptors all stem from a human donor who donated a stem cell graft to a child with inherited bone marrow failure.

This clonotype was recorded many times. The CDR3 bases are TGTGCCAGTAGCCTGGGACAGGGGGCATCTGAAGCTTTCTTT. Translating gives CASSLGQGASEAFF. The gene calls are TRBV19 and TRBJ1-1; 12 bases are a match to TRBD1. Germline lookup yields CDR1 LNHDA and CDR2 SQIVND (reference sequence). The V gene end was trimmed by 6 bases and the J gene end by 6 bases; junction bases not matched to a gene: 5. This CDR3 is built from 14 residues.

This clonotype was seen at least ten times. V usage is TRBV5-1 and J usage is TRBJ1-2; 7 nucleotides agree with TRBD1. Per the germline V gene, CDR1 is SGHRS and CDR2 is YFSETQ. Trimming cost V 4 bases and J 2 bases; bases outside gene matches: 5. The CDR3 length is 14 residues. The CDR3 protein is CASSRGGQNYGYTF. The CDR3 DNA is TGCGCCAGCAGCCGGGGGGGACAGAACTATGGCTACACCTTC.

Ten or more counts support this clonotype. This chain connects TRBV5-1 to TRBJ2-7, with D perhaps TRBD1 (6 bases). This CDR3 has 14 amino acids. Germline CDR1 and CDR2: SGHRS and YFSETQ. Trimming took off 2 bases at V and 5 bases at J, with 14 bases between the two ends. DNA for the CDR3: TGCGCCAGCAGCTTCTCCGGGACACAAGACGAGCAGTACTTC. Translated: CASSFSGTQDEQYF.

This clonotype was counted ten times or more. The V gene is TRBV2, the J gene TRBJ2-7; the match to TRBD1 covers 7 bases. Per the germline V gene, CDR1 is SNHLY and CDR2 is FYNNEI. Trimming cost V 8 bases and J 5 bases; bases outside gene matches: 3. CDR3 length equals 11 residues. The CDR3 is CASQGDHEQYF. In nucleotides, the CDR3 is TGTGCCAGCCAGGGGGATCACGAGCAGTACTTC.

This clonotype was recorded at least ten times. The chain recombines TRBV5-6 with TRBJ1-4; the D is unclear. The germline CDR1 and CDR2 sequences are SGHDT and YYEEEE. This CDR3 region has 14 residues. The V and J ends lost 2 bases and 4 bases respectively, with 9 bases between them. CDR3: CASSFAGGNEKLFF. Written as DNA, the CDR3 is TGTGCCAGCAGCTTCGCAGGTGGTAATGAAAAACTGTTTTTT.

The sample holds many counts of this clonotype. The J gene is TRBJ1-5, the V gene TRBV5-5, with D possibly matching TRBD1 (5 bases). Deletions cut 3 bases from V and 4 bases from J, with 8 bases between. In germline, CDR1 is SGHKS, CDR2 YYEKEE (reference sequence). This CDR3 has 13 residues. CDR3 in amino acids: CASSSGPNQPQHF. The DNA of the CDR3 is TGTGCCAGCAGCTCGGGGCCAAATCAGCCCCAGCATTTT.

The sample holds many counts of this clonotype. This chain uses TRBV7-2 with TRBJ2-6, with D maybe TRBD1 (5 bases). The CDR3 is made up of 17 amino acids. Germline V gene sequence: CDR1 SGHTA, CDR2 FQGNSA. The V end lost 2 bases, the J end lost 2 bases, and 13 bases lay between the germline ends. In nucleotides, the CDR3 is TGTGCCAGCAGCTTACACGGCAGGGTGGCTGGGGCCAACGTCCTGACTTTC. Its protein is CASSLHGRVAGANVLTF.

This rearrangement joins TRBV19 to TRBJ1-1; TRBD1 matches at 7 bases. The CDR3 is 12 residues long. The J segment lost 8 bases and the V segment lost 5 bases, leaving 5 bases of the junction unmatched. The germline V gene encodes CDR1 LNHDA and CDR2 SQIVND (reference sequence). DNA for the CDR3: TGTGCCAGTAGTCCCGGGACAGACGAAGCTTTCTTT. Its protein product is CASSPGTDEAFF.

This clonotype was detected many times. The CDR3 reads CASSERGRKPNTEAFF. CDR3 nucleotide sequence: TGTGCCAGCAGTGAGAGAGGGCGGAAGCCGAACACTGAAGCTTTCTTT. The J gene is TRBJ1-1, the V gene TRBV7-9; D remains ambiguous. This CDR3 comprises 16 residues. CDR1 is SEHNR and CDR2 is FQNEAQ in the germline V gene (reference sequence). Trimming pared 6 bases from V and 1 base from J, leaving 18 bases between.

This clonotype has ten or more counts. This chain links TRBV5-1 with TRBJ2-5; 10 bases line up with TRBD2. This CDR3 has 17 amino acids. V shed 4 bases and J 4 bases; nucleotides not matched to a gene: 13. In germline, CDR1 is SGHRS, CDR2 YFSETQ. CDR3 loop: CASSRSPMTSGLETQYF. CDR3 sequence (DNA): TGCGCCAGCAGCCGTTCCCCCATGACTAGCGGGTTAGAGACCCAGTACTTC.

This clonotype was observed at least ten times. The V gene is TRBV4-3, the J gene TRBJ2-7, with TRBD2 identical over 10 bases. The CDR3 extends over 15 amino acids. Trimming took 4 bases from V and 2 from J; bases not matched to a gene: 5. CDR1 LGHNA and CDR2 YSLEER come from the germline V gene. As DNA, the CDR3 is TGCGCCAGCAGCCGCGGACTAGCGGAGGCCTACGAGCAGTACTTC. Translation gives CASSRGLAEAYEQYF.

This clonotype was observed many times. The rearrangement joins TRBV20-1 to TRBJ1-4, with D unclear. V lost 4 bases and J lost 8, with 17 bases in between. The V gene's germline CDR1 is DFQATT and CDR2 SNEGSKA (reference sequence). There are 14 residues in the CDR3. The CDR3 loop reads CSAIEGATGEKLFF. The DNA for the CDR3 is TGCAGTGCTATTGAGGGCGCGACTGGGGAAAAACTGTTTTTT.

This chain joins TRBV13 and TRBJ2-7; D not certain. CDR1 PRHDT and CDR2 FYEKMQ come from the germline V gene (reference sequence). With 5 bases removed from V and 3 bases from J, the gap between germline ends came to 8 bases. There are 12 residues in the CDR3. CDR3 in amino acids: CASSDENYEQYF. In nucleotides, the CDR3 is TGTGCCAGCAGCGACGAGAACTACGAGCAGTACTTC.

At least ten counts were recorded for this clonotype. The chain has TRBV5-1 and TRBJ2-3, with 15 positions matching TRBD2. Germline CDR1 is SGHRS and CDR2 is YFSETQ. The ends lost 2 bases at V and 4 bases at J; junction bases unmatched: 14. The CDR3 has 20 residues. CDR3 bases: TGCGCCAGCAGCTTCTACGGACTAGCGGGAGGGCCCACACGAGCAGATACGCAGTATTTT. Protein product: CASSFYGLAGGPTRADTQYF.

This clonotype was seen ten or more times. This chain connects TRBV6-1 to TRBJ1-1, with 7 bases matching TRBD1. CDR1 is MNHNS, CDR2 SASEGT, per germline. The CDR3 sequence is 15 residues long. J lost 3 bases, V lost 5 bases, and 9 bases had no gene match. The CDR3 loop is CASSRRQGGDTEAFF. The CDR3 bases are TGTGCCAGCAGTCGCCGTCAGGGGGGGGACACTGAAGCTTTCTTT.

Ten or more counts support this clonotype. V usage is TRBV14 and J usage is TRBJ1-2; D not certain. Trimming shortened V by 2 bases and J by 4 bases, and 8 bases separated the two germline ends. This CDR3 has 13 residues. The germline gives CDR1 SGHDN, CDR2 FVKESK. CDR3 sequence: CASSQYRSYGYTF. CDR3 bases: TGTGCCAGCAGCCAATACCGTTCCTATGGCTACACCTTC.

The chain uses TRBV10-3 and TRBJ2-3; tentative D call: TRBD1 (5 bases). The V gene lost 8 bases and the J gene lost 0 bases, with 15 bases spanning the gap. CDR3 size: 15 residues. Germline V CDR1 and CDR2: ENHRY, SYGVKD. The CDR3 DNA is TGTGCCATCGGCAAAGGGGCCCCTAGCACAGATACGCAGTATTTT. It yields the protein CAIGKGAPSTDTQYF.